This TCR beta chain was documented in a study of blood T cells in healthy people across ages. Using a J-beta primer mix together with a sample-barcoded 5' primer, a second PCR was run for roughly 7 to 12 cycles. TCRdb analysed the 5' RACE reads with MiXCR anew, one entry per CDR3 protein. The sample lists roughly 830,000 distinct CDR3 sequences, approximately 59% seen once, with approximately 30% in the top ten. The receptor comes from a man younger than 40 in good health. Source material: blood.

The CDR3: CASSHTSLTAGEQFF. The CDR3 region has the DNA TGCGCCAGCAGCCATACATCTCTCACAGCCGGTGAGCAGTTCTTC. The chain uses TRBV4-1 and TRBJ2-1, with unresolved D. Germline assignment: CDR1 MGHRA and CDR2 YSYEKL. This CDR3 contains 15 residues. The V end was cut by 3 bases, the J end by 9 bases, with 18 bases between.